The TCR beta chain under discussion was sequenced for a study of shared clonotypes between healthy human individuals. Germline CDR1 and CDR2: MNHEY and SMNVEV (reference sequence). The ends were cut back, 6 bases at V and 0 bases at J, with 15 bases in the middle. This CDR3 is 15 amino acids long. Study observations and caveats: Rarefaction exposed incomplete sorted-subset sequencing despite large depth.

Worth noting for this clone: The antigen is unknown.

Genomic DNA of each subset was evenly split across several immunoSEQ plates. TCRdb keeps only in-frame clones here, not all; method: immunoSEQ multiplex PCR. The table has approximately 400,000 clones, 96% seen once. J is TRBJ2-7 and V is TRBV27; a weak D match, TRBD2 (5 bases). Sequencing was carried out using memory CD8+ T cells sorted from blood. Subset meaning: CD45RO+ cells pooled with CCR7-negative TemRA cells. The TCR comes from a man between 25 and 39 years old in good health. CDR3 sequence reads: CASRGPGGSSYEQYF. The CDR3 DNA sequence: TGTGCCAGCAGGGGCCCGGGTGGGAGCTCCTACGAGCAGTACTTC.